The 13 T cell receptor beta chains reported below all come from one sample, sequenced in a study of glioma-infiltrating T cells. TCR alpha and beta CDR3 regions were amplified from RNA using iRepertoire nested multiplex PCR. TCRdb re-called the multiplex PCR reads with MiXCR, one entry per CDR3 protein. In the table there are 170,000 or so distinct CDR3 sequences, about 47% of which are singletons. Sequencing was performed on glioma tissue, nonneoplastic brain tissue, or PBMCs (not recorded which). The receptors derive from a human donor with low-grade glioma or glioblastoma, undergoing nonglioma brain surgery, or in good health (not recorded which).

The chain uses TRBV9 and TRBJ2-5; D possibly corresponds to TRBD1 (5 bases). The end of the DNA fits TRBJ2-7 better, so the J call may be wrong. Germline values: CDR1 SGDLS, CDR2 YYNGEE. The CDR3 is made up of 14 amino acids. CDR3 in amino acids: CASSPQGQSYEQYF. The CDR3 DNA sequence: TGTGCCAGCAGCCCCCAGGGCCAGTCCTACGAGCAGTACTTC.

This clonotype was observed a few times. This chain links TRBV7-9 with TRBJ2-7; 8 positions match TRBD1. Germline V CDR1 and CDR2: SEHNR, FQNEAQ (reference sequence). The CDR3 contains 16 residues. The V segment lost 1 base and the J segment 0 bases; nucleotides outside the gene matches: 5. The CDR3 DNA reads TGTGCCAGCAGCTTAGGAGGACAGGGTCCCTCCTACGAGCAGTACTTC. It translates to CASSLGGQGPSYEQYF.

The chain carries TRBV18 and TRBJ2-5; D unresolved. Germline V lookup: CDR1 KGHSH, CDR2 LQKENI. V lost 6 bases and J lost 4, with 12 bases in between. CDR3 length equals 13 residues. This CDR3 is CASSFQRLETQYF. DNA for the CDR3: TGTGCCAGCTCGTTCCAAAGGCTAGAGACCCAGTACTTC.

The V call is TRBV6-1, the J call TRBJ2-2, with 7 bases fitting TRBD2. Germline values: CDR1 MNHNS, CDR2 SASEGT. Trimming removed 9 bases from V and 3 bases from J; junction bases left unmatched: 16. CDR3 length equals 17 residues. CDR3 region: CARTRTRGSLYTGELFF. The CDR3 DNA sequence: TGTGCCAGAACAAGGACTAGAGGGAGTTTGTACACCGGGGAGCTGTTTTTT.

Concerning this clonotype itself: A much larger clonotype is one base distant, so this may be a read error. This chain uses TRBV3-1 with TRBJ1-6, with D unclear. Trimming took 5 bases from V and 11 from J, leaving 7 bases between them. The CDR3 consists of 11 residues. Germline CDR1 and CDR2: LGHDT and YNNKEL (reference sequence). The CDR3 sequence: CASSLNPPLHF. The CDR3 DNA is TGTGCCAGCAGCTTAAATCCACCCCTCCACTTT. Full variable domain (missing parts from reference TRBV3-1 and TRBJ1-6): DTAVSQTPKYLVTQMGNDKSIKCEQNLGHDTMYWYKQDSKKFLKIMFSYNNKELIINETVPNRFSPKSPDKAHLNLHINSLELGDSAVYFCASSLNPPLHFGNGTRLTVT.

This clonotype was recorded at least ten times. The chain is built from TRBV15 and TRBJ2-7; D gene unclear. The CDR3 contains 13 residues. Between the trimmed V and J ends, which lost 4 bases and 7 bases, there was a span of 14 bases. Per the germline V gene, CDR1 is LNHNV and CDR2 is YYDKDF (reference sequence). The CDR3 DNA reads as TGTGCCACCAGCATAAATACCCCCGGTGAGCAGTACTTC. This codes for CATSINTPGEQYF.

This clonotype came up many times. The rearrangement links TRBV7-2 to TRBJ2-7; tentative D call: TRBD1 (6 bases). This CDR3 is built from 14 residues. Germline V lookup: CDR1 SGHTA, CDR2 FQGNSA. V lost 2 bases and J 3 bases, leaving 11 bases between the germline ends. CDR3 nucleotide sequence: TGTGCCAGCAGCTTACTGGGACATGACTACGAGCAGTACTTC. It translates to CASSLLGHDYEQYF.

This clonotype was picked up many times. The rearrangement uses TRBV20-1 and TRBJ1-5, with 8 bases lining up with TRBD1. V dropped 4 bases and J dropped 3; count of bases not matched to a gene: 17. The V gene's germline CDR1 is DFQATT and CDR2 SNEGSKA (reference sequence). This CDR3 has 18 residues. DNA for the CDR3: TGCAGTGCTACAACGGGCACAGGGGGGGATATATACAATCAGCCCCAGCATTTT. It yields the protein CSATTGTGGDIYNQPQHF.

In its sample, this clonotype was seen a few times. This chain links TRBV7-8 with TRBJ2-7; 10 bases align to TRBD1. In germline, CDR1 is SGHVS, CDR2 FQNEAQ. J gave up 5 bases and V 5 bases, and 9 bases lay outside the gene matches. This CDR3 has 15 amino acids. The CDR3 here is CASSPTGDRGDEQYF. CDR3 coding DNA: TGTGCCAGCAGCCCCACCGGGGACAGGGGTGACGAGCAGTACTTC.

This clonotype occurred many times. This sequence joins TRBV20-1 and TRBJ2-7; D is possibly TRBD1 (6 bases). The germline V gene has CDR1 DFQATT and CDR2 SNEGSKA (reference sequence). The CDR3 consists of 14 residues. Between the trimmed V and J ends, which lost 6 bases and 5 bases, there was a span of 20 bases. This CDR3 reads CSATNRARGDEQYF. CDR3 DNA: TGCAGTGCCACCAACAGGGCCCGAGGAGACGAGCAGTACTTC.

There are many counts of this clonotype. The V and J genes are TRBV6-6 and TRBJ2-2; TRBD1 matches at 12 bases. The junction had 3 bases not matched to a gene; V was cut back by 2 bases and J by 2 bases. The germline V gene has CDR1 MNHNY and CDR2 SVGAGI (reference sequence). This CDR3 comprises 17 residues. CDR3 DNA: TGTGCCAGCAGTTACCGCGGGACAGGGGGCAACACCGGGGAGCTGTTTTTT. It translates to CASSYRGTGGNTGELFF.

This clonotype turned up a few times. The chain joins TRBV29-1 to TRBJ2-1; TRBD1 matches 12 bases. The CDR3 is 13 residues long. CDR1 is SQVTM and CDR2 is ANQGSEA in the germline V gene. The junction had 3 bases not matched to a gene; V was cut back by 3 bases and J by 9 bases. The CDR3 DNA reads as TGCAGCGTTGAGGGACAGGGGGCTAGTGAGCAGTTCTTC. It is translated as CSVEGQGASEQFF.

The CDR3, as DNA: TGTGCCAGCGGTGGGACAGTAGAAGGCACCGGGGAGCTGTTTTTT. Amino acids: CASGGTVEGTGELFF. The rearrangement joins TRBV12-3 or TRBV12-4 to TRBJ2-2, with TRBD1 matching over 7 bases. This CDR3 spans 15 amino acids. The junction had 10 bases not matched to a gene; V was cut back by 8 bases and J by 4 bases.